Presented here are 20 T cell receptor beta chains from one specimen sequenced in a study of cytomegalovirus exposure and HLA in healthy donors. Repertoires were generated with immunoSEQ multiplex PCR, while TCRdb's copy carries only in-frame clones and drops some. The sample consists of 200,000 to 300,000 clones, roughly 88% of them appearing once. Sequencing input: PBMCs. All receptors derive from a woman in her thirties in good health and CMV-seronegative.

The V gene is TRBV19, the J gene TRBJ1-3; D is unresolved. The germline V gene has CDR1 LNHDA and CDR2 SQIVND (reference sequence). The V and J ends lost 2 bases and 4 bases respectively, with 3 bases between them. CDR3 length: 12 amino acids. In DNA, the CDR3 is TGTGCCAGTAGTATACAGGGAAACACCATATATTTT. Protein sequence: CASSIQGNTIYF. The variable domain in full, completed from reference TRBV19 and TRBJ1-3, reads DGGITQSPKYLFRKEGQNVTLSCEQNLNHDAMYWYRQDPGQGLRLIYYSQIVNDFQKGDIAEGYSVSREKKESFPLTVTSAQKNPTAFYLCASSIQGNTIYFGEGSWLTVV.

The V and J genes are TRBV7-8 and TRBJ2-2; 11 nucleotides line up with TRBD2. This CDR3 spans 20 amino acids. J was trimmed by 7 bases and V by 2 bases; bases with no gene match: 18. Germline V CDR1 and CDR2: SGHVS, FQNEAQ. CDR3 sequence reads: CASSLLPTSGRFLAGGELFF. CDR3 nucleotides: TGTGCCAGCAGCTTATTACCCACTAGCGGGAGATTCCTGGCCGGCGGGGAGCTGTTTTTT.

The J gene is TRBJ2-7, the V gene TRBV27, with a tentative D call TRBD1 (5 bases). Trimming took 3 bases from V and 4 from J, leaving 16 bases between them. CDR1 is MNHEY, CDR2 SMNVEV, per germline (reference sequence). The CDR3 contains 15 residues. CDR3 in amino acids: CASSFSGPTGYEQYF. The CDR3, as DNA: TGTGCCAGCAGTTTTTCAGGGCCCACCGGATACGAGCAGTACTTC.

The chain couples TRBV4-2 to TRBJ2-3, with a possible D match to TRBD2 (6 bases). V was pared by 3 bases and J by 3 bases, with 7 bases between. The CDR3 covers 13 residues. In germline, CDR1 is LGHNA, CDR2 YNFKEQ. CDR3 amino acids: CASSQTSTDTQYF. The CDR3 DNA reads as TGTGCCAGCAGCCAGACTAGTACAGATACGCAGTATTTT.

This chain uses TRBV5-4 with TRBJ1-1, with 9 bases matching TRBD1. With V trimmed by 0 bases and J by 1 base, 4 bases remained unmatched. Germline CDR1 and CDR2: SGHNT and YYREEE (reference sequence). There are 16 residues in the CDR3. The CDR3 coding sequence is TGTGCCAGCAGCTTGGGGCCGGACAGGGGGAACACTGAAGCTTTCTTT. Translated, it gives CASSLGPDRGNTEAFF.

This chain connects TRBV27 to TRBJ1-5; 8 bases match TRBD1. This CDR3 has 16 amino acids. The germline CDR1 and CDR2 sequences are MNHEY and SMNVEV (reference sequence). The J segment lost 9 bases and the V segment lost 5 bases, leaving 15 bases of the junction unmatched. CDR3 coding DNA: TGTGCCAGCAGTCCCCGGACAGGGTTGGGTGGCCGGCCCCAGCATTTT. Its translation: CASSPRTGLGGRPQHF.

This chain joins TRBV29-1 and TRBJ2-2, with TRBD1 matching over 9 bases. The ends lost 6 bases at V and 4 bases at J; junction bases unmatched: 6. Germline V gene lookup returns CDR1 SQVTM and CDR2 ANQGSEA. The CDR3 is 14 amino acids. The CDR3 loop reads CSVGTGMVTGELFF. The CDR3, as DNA: TGCAGCGTGGGGACAGGGATGGTCACCGGGGAGCTGTTTTTT.

The chain carries TRBV7-2 and TRBJ2-1, with a tentative D call TRBD2 (5 bases). Germline lookup yields CDR1 SGHTA and CDR2 FQGNSA. V was shortened by 1 base and J by 5 bases, with 15 bases between the two germline ends. The CDR3 runs 16 residues. CDR3 protein: CASSLGAQRTNNEQFF. CDR3 in DNA: TGTGCCAGCAGCTTAGGAGCCCAGCGGACCAACAATGAGCAGTTCTTC.

The rearrangement links TRBV2 to TRBJ2-5; 7 bases line up with TRBD1. V was clipped by 6 bases and J by 2 bases; unmatched bases: 3. The length of the CDR3 is 13 residues. Germline loops: CDR1 SNHLY, CDR2 FYNNEI. Here the CDR3 DNA reads TGTGCCAGCAGAGGGGGCCCGCAAGAGACCCAGTACTTC. Protein sequence: CASRGGPQETQYF. The full variable domain, in which reference TRBV2 and TRBJ2-5 provide the parts outside the CDR3, is EPEVTQTPSHQVTQMGQEVILRCVPISNHLYFYWYRQILGQKVEFLVSFYNNEISEKSEIFDDQFSVERPDGSNFTLKIRSTKLEDSAMYFCASRGGPQETQYFGPGTRLLVL.

The V gene is TRBV20-1, the J gene TRBJ2-7; D ambiguous. Deletions cut 3 bases from V and 3 bases from J, with 6 bases between. Looked up from germline, CDR1 is DFQATT and CDR2 is SNEGSKA (reference sequence). The CDR3 runs 11 residues. For the CDR3, the DNA is TGCAGTGCTAGGGTGGTCTACGAGCAGTACTTC. Protein: CSARVVYEQYF.

The rearrangement links TRBV5-1 to TRBJ2-3; TRBD1 agrees at 8 bases. Germline V lookup: CDR1 SGHRS, CDR2 YFSETQ. Germline trimming cut 0 bases from V and 0 bases from J; bases unmatched to any gene: 0. The CDR3 loop spans 15 amino acids. The CDR3 here is CASSLGQGSTDTQYF. CDR3 DNA sequence: TGCGCCAGCAGCTTGGGACAGGGGAGCACAGATACGCAGTATTTT. Supplemented by reference TRBV5-1 and TRBJ2-3, the full variable domain reads KAGVTQTPRYLIKTRGQQVTLSCSPISGHRSVSWYQQTPGQGLQFLFEYFSETQRNKGNFPGRFSGRQFSNSRSEMNVSTLELGDSALYLCASSLGQGSTDTQYFGPGTRLTVL.

The V gene is TRBV4-1, the J gene TRBJ1-1; D is unresolved. The CDR3 covers 13 residues. Trimming pared 1 base from V and 4 bases from J, leaving 7 bases between. Germline values: CDR1 MGHRA, CDR2 YSYEKL. The CDR3 protein is CASSQVVLTEAFF. DNA for the CDR3: TGCGCCAGCAGCCAAGTAGTTCTCACTGAAGCTTTCTTT.

The chain has TRBV23-1 and TRBJ2-7, with TRBD1 identical over 8 bases. TRBV23-1 carries the ORF label, with uncertain function. V trimming: 6 bases; J trimming: 3 bases; junction bases outside the gene matches: 10. The CDR3 runs 15 residues. The chain's CDR3 is CASSPSTGAVYEQYF. The CDR3 DNA follows: TGCGCCAGCAGCCCCTCGACAGGGGCAGTCTACGAGCAGTACTTC.

The chain links TRBV5-4 to TRBJ2-7, with D possibly matching TRBD2 (5 bases). Trimming took off 4 bases at V and 6 bases at J, with 8 bases between the two ends. This CDR3 has 11 residues. Germline CDR1 SGHNT, CDR2 YYREEE (reference sequence). The CDR3 spells CASSIGLEQYF. The CDR3 coding sequence is TGTGCCAGCAGCATAGGACTCGAGCAGTACTTC.

This chain uses TRBV28 with TRBJ2-1, with TRBD1 as a possible D gene (5 bases). The CDR3 loop spans 15 amino acids. Germline V gene lookup returns CDR1 MDHEN and CDR2 SYDVKM. V was pared by 2 bases and J by 8 bases, with 16 bases between. CDR3 bases: TGTGCCAGCAGTTTAGTGCAGGGCTTCGCAGATGAGCAGTTCTTC. Amino acid sequence: CASSLVQGFADEQFF. Drawing the rest from reference TRBV28 and TRBJ2-1, the complete variable domain is DVKVTQSSRYLVKRTGEKVFLECVQDMDHENMFWYRQDPGLGLRLIYFSYDVKMKEKGDIPEGYSVSREKKERFSLILESASTNQTSMYLCASSLVQGFADEQFFGPGTRLTVL.

On this clone itself: This sample also contains other DNA sequences that code for the same CDR3. The chain combines TRBV29-1 with TRBJ2-7; 10 bases align to TRBD1. Germline CDR1 SQVTM, CDR2 ANQGSEA. The trim removed 7 bases at V and 2 bases at J, leaving 2 bases unmatched. This CDR3 has 12 residues. CDR3 coding DNA: TGCAGCGGGGGGACAGGGGCCTACGAGCAGTACTTC. Residues: CSGGTGAYEQYF.

The chain uses TRBV11-2 and TRBJ1-3; D ambiguous. The CDR3 extends over 15 amino acids. Trimming left V 5 bases short and J 2 bases short, with 13 bases between. Per the germline V gene, CDR1 is SGHAT and CDR2 is FQNNGV. CDR3 DNA: TGTGCCAGCAGCCTGAGTCTCAGGACTGGAAACACCATATATTTT. This codes for CASSLSLRTGNTIYF.

This chain links TRBV27 with TRBJ2-7; perhaps TRBD1 as D (6 bases). The CDR3 totals 14 residues. V lost 4 bases and J lost 2, with 12 bases in between. In germline, CDR1 is MNHEY, CDR2 SMNVEV (reference sequence). The chain's CDR3 is CASSSQGPTYEQYF. The CDR3 DNA reads as TGTGCCAGCAGTTCCCAGGGGCCGACCTACGAGCAGTACTTC.

CDR3 loop: CASSLQGGATEAFF. CDR3 DNA sequence: TGTGCCAGCAGCTTGCAAGGGGGCGCGACTGAAGCTTTCTTT. The gene calls are TRBV5-4 and TRBJ1-1; 7 nucleotides line up with TRBD1. V shed 1 base and J 5 bases; nucleotides not matched to a gene: 5. The CDR3 runs to 14 residues. CDR1 SGHNT and CDR2 YYREEE come from the germline V gene (reference sequence).

This chain uses TRBV27 with TRBJ2-6; D gene uncertain. The germline V and J ends were trimmed by 5 bases and 0 bases, with 8 bases remaining between them. This CDR3 region has 15 residues. CDR1 and CDR2 from the germline V gene are MNHEY and SMNVEV (reference sequence). This CDR3 is CASSPYSSGANVLTF. The CDR3 nucleotides read TGTGCCAGCAGTCCATACTCCTCTGGGGCCAACGTCCTGACTTTC.